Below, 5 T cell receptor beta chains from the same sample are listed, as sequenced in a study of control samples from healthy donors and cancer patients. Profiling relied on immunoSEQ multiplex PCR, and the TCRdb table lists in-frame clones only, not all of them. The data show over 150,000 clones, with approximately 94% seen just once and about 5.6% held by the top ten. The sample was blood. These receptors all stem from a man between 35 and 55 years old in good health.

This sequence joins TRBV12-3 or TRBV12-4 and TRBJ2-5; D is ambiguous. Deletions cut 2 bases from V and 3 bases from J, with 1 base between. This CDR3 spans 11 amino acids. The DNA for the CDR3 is TGTGCCAGCAGTTTAAAAGAGACCCAGTACTTC. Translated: CASSLKETQYF.

The CDR3 is CASSEGGGERTEAFF. CDR3 in DNA: TGTGCCAGCAGTGAAGGGGGAGGGGAACGGACTGAAGCTTTCTTT. J is TRBJ1-1 and V is TRBV25-1, with a weak D call TRBD1 (5 bases). The CDR3 has 15 amino acids. The germline V and J ends were trimmed by 2 bases and 5 bases, with 15 bases remaining between them. Germline values: CDR1 MGHDK, CDR2 SYGVNS. Complete variable domain (other parts from reference TRBV25-1 and TRBJ1-1): EADIYQTPRYLVIGTGKKITLECSQTMGHDKMYWYQQDPGMELHLIHYSYGVNSTEKGDLSSESTVSRIRTEHFPLTLESARPSHTSQYLCASSEGGGERTEAFFGQGTRLTVV.

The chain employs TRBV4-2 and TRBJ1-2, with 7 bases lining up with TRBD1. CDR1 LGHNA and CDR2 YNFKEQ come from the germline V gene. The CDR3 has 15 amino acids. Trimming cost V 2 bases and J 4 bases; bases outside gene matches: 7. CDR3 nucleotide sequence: TGTGCCAGCAGCCAAAAGACAGGGCTCCTCTATGGCTACACCTTC. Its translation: CASSQKTGLLYGYTF.

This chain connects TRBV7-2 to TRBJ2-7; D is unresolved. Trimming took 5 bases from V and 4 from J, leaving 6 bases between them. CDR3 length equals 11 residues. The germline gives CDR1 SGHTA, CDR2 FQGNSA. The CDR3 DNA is TGTGCCAGCAGCCGATTGTACGAGCAGTACTTC. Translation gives CASSRLYEQYF.

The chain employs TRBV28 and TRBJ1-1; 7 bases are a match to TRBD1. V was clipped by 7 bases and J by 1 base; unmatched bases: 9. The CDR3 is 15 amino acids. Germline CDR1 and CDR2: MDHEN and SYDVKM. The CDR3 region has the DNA TGTGCCAGCACTTCGCCAGGGGGATGGAACACTGAAGCTTTCTTT. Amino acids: CASTSPGGWNTEAFF. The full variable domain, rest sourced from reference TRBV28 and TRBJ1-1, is DVKVTQSSRYLVKRTGEKVFLECVQDMDHENMFWYRQDPGLGLRLIYFSYDVKMKEKGDIPEGYSVSREKKERFSLILESASTNQTSMYLCASTSPGGWNTEAFFGQGTRLTVV.